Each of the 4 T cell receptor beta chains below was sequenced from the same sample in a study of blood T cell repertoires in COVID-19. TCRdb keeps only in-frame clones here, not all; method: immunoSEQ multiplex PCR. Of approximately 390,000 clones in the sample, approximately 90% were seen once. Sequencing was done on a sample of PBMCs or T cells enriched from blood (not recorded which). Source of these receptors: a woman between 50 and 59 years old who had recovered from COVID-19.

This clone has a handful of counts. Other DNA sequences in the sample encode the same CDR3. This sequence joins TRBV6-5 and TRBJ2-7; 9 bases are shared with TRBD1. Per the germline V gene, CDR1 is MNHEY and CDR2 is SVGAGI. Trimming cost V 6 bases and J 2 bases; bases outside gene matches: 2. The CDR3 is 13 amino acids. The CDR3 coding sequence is TGTGCCAGCAGAAGGACAGGGGCCTACGAGCAGTACTTC. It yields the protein CASRRTGAYEQYF.

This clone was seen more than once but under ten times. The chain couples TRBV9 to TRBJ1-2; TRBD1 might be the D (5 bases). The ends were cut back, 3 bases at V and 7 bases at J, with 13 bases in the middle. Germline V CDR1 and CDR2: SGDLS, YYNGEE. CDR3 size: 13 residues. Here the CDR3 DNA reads TGTGCCAGCAGCGGCGGGACCCACCGTGGCTACACCTTC. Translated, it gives CASSGGTHRGYTF.

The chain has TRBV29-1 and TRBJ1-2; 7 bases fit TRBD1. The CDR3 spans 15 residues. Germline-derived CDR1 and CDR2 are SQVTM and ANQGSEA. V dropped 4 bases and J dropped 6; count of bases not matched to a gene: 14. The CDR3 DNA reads TGCAGCGTTGCCAAACCCCCGGGACAGATAAATGGCTACACCTTC. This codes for CSVAKPPGQINGYTF. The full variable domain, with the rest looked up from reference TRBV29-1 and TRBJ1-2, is SAVISQKPSRDICQRGTSLTIQCQVDSQVTMMFWYRQQPGQSLTLIATANQGSEATYESGFVIDKFPISRPNLTFSTLTVSNMSPEDSSIYLCSVAKPPGQINGYTFGSGTRLTVV.

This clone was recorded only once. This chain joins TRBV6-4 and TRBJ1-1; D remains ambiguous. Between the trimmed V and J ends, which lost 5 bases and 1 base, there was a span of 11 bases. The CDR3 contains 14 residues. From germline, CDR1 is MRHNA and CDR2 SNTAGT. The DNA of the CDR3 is TGTGCCAGCAGTTCCCTCCCTCGGAACACTGAAGCTTTCTTT. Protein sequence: CASSSLPRNTEAFF.